These 23 T cell receptor beta chains came from one sample sequenced in a study of T-cell reconstitution after alpha-beta-depleted transplantation in children (dated by TCRdb to the mid-2010s). The sample's treatment or condition label, in plain terms: allogeneic hematopoietic cell transplantation with graft depleted of TCRalphabeta T cells and CD19 B cells. The method was PCR. Reads for this sample came from an Illumina HiSeq 2500. TCR libraries were prepared with molecular barcoding, using unique molecular identifiers to normalize TCRbeta repertoire quantification. TCRdb reanalyzed the raw reads on its own, using fastp at Q25 for trimming and MiXCR for clone calling, and kept in-frame beta chains. When rows share a CDR3 protein, they turn into one entry using the most common DNA and genes. Within this sample are hundreds of thousands of distinct CDR3 sequences, with roughly a tenth of them counted one time only. Roughly 27% of the sample comes from the top ten.

The starting material was PBMCs, obtained before TCRalphabeta/CD19-depleted stem cell transplant. Receptor source: a child younger than two with acute myeloid leukemia, due to receive a stem cell transplant.

In this sample, this clonotype turned up many times. CDR3 amino acids: CSAKADMNTEAFF. DNA for the CDR3: TGCAGTGCTAAGGCAGACATGAACACTGAAGCTTTCTTT. The chain joins TRBV20-1 to TRBJ1-1; no firm D call. The ends were cut back, 4 bases at V and 0 bases at J, with 9 bases in the middle. Germline assignment: CDR1 DFQATT and CDR2 SNEGSKA (reference sequence). The CDR3 has 13 amino acids.

This clonotype was seen at least ten times. The chain combines TRBV5-1 with TRBJ1-1; a weak D match, TRBD1 (6 bases). V was trimmed by 1 base and J by 1 base, leaving 17 bases between them. The CDR3 loop spans 17 amino acids. Germline loops: CDR1 SGHRS, CDR2 YFSETQ. CDR3 amino acids: CASSLMYTGLENTEAFF. In nucleotides, the CDR3 is TGCGCCAGCAGCTTGATGTACACAGGGCTTGAGAACACTGAAGCTTTCTTT.

Many counts were recorded for this clonotype. The chain recombines TRBV5-1 with TRBJ2-5; no definite D call. Between the trimmed V and J ends, which lost 0 bases and 2 bases, there was a span of 8 bases. CDR1 and CDR2 from the germline V gene are SGHRS and YFSETQ. This CDR3 contains 14 residues. Here the CDR3 DNA reads TGCGCCAGCAGCTTGGAGGTACAGCAAGAGACCCAGTACTTC. It codes for CASSLEVQQETQYF.

This clonotype has ten or more counts. The chain links TRBV28 to TRBJ2-5, with 10 nucleotides matching TRBD1. From germline, CDR1 is MDHEN and CDR2 SYDVKM. The CDR3 totals 15 residues. V was pared by 7 bases and J by 5 bases, with 10 bases of the junction left unmatched. Here the CDR3 DNA reads TGTGCCAGCACCCTTGCCTCGGACAGGGGGGAGACCCAGTACTTC. This translates into CASTLASDRGETQYF. Filled out from reference TRBV28 and TRBJ2-5, the complete variable domain reads DVKVTQSSRYLVKRTGEKVFLECVQDMDHENMFWYRQDPGLGLRLIYFSYDVKMKEKGDIPEGYSVSREKKERFSLILESASTNQTSMYLCASTLASDRGETQYFGPGTRLLVL.

This clonotype was recorded many times. This chain links TRBV20-1 with TRBJ2-1, with a weak D call TRBD1 (5 bases). This CDR3 is built from 13 residues. The germline V gene has CDR1 DFQATT and CDR2 SNEGSKA (reference sequence). Trimming cost V 4 bases and J 0 bases, with 7 bases left between them. CDR3 DNA sequence: TGCAGTGCTATGGGGCCCTCCTACAATGAGCAGTTCTTC. Its translation is CSAMGPSYNEQFF.

This clonotype was found many times. The chain has TRBV20-1 and TRBJ1-2; weak D call: TRBD1 (5 bases). Germline V gene lookup returns CDR1 DFQATT and CDR2 SNEGSKA (reference sequence). This CDR3 is 13 amino acids long. The germline V and J ends were trimmed by 4 bases and 1 base, with 10 bases remaining between them. The CDR3 protein is CSAKEDNNYGYTF. In DNA, the CDR3 is TGCAGTGCTAAGGAGGACAATAACTATGGCTACACCTTC.

Regarding this clonotype: This sequence may be a read error, since a much larger clone differs from it by one base. The CDR3 spells CASSAERKWMDNEQFF. The CDR3 nucleotides read TGTGCCAGCAGTGCTGAGCGGAAGTGGATGGACAATGAGCAGTTCTTC. The chain recombines TRBV6-1 with TRBJ2-1, with D possibly TRBD2 on 5 matching bases. Germline CDR1 MNHNS, CDR2 SASEGT. Trimming took 4 bases from V and 5 from J, leaving 18 bases between them. The CDR3 has 16 residues.

This clonotype was counted only a few times. This sequence joins TRBV30 and TRBJ1-2; D perhaps matches TRBD1 (5 bases). The CDR3 sequence is 13 residues long. Per germline, CDR1 GTSNPN and CDR2 SVGIG (reference sequence). V lost 1 base to trimming and J lost 2 bases, with 8 bases between them. The CDR3 bases are TGTGCCTGGAGTGGGGGCTTAAACTATGGCTACACCTTC. It specifies CAWSGGLNYGYTF.

This clonotype has ten or more counts. The chain employs TRBV21-1 and TRBJ2-4. TRBV21-1 corresponds to a pseudogene. This CDR3 spans 15 amino acids. The CDR3 DNA reads TGTGCCAGCAGCAAAGTGTCTGGGGTGAAAAACATTCAGTACTTC. It encodes CASSKVSGVKNIQYF.

The sample holds a few counts of this clonotype. This sequence joins TRBV12-3 or TRBV12-4 and TRBJ2-1; the D gene is possibly TRBD2 (5 bases). Trimming left V 2 bases short and J 10 bases short, with 18 bases between. The CDR3 spans 15 residues. CDR3: CASSLTRTADGEQFF. The CDR3 DNA sequence: TGTGCCAGCAGTTTAACCCGGACTGCGGACGGGGAGCAGTTCTTC.

The chain links TRBV3-1 to TRBJ2-3; 15 nucleotides match TRBD2. Germline CDR1 LGHDT, CDR2 YNNKEL (reference sequence). The CDR3 consists of 17 residues. The V segment lost 10 bases and the J segment 4 bases; nucleotides outside the gene matches: 12. The CDR3 coding sequence is TGTGCCACCTGCCAAGATCGGACTAGCGGGAGGGCAGATACGCAGTATTTT. Its translation is CATCQDRTSGRADTQYF.

This clonotype was detected ten times or more. The rearrangement links TRBV11-2 to TRBJ2-1, with 10 bases aligning to TRBD2. Germline V gene sequence: CDR1 SGHAT, CDR2 FQNNGV. The CDR3 sequence is 17 residues long. Germline trimming cut 7 bases from V and 6 bases from J; bases unmatched to any gene: 15. This CDR3 reads CASIRSFSGGALNEQFF. The CDR3 bases are TGTGCCAGCATCCGCTCCTTCAGCGGGGGGGCTCTCAATGAGCAGTTCTTC.

This clonotype was counted ten times or more. The rearrangement joins TRBV12-3 or TRBV12-4 to TRBJ1-5; the D is unclear. Trimming pared 6 bases from V and 10 bases from J, leaving 16 bases between. The CDR3 has 13 residues. The CDR3, as DNA: TGTGCCAGCAGCGATGGACCTTCAGGCCCCCAGCATTTT. Residues: CASSDGPSGPQHF.

As for this clonotype: A clone one base away is much larger, so this may be a read error. The rearrangement links TRBV5-1 to TRBJ1-3; tentative D call: TRBD1 (6 bases). The V end lost 3 bases, the J end lost 2 bases, and 9 bases lay between the germline ends. CDR1 and CDR2 from the germline V gene are SGHRS and YFSETQ. The CDR3 length is 14 residues. CDR3 coding DNA: TGCGCCAGCAGCTCAGGGGCGACTGGAAACACCATATATTTT. Amino acid sequence: CASSSGATGNTIYF.

At least ten counts were recorded for this clonotype. The genes are TRBV4-1 and TRBJ2-2, with a tentative D call TRBD1 (5 bases). The germline V gene has CDR1 MGHRA and CDR2 YSYEKL. V was trimmed by 1 base and J by 5 bases, leaving 8 bases between them. This CDR3 is 14 amino acids long. CDR3 sequence reads: CASSQGRQTGELFF. The CDR3 DNA sequence: TGCGCCAGCAGCCAAGGGCGACAGACCGGGGAGCTGTTTTTT.

V gene TRBV20-1 combines with J gene TRBJ1-1; TRBD1 matches 12 bases. Germline lookup yields CDR1 DFQATT and CDR2 SNEGSKA (reference sequence). With V trimmed by 6 bases and J by 5 bases, 13 bases remained unmatched. CDR3 length equals 16 residues. The CDR3 here is CSATVRDRGLGTEAFF. The CDR3 DNA follows: TGCAGTGCGACAGTCCGGGACAGGGGGCTGGGAACTGAAGCTTTCTTT.

This clonotype was counted ten times or more. V usage is TRBV2 and J usage is TRBJ1-2, with a weak D call TRBD1 (6 bases). The CDR3 is 14 amino acids. The V and J ends lost 5 bases and 6 bases respectively, with 16 bases between them. Germline V gene sequence: CDR1 SNHLY, CDR2 FYNNEI. The CDR3 spells CASSYYQGIDGYTF. The CDR3 coding sequence is TGTGCCAGCAGTTACTATCAGGGGATAGATGGCTACACCTTC. The full variable domain, in which reference TRBV2 and TRBJ1-2 provide the parts outside the CDR3, is EPEVTQTPSHQVTQMGQEVILRCVPISNHLYFYWYRQILGQKVEFLVSFYNNEISEKSEIFDDQFSVERPDGSNFTLKIRSTKLEDSAMYFCASSYYQGIDGYTFGSGTRLTVV.

This clonotype was recorded at least ten times. The CDR3: CASSEYYSNQPQHF. The CDR3 DNA reads TGTGCCAGCAGCGAATATTATAGCAATCAGCCCCAGCATTTT. The chain recombines TRBV7-2 with TRBJ1-5; no reliable D call. The CDR3 runs 14 residues. CDR1 and CDR2 (germline): SGHTA, FQGNSA. The germline V and J ends were trimmed by 5 bases and 0 bases, with 8 bases remaining between them.

The table lists this clonotype with many counts. V and J are TRBV4-3 and TRBJ2-1, with TRBD2 identical over 9 bases. Germline V gene lookup returns CDR1 LGHNA and CDR2 YSLEER. V shed 3 bases, J shed 2 bases, and the junction held 5 bases outside the gene matches. The length of the CDR3 is 16 residues. The CDR3 DNA reads TGCGCCAGCAGCCAGACAGCGGGAGGTCCCTACAATGAGCAGTTCTTC. It encodes CASSQTAGGPYNEQFF.

This clonotype was counted ten times or more. The V gene is TRBV27, the J gene TRBJ2-2, with D tentatively TRBD1 (6 bases). The CDR3 is 14 residues long. Trimming took 2 bases from V and 4 from J, leaving 8 bases between them. CDR1 is MNHEY and CDR2 is SMNVEV in the germline V gene (reference sequence). The DNA for the CDR3 is TGTGCCAGCAGTTTAATAGGGGGCACCGGGGAGCTGTTTTTT. Its translation: CASSLIGGTGELFF.

Many counts were recorded for this clonotype. CDR3 coding DNA: TGTGCCAGCAGCAAAAGGGGGGCAGGTCCAACCTACGAGCAGTACTTC. Amino acids: CASSKRGAGPTYEQYF. This chain links TRBV21-1 with TRBJ2-7; the table's D gene call, TRBD1, was not cross checked with the DNA. TRBV21-1 is deemed a pseudogene. This CDR3 is built from 16 residues.

This clonotype was seen ten or more times. The V and J genes are TRBV30 and TRBJ1-5; D is possibly TRBD1 (5 bases). The CDR3 is made up of 14 amino acids. Germline V gene sequence: CDR1 GTSNPN, CDR2 SVGIG (reference sequence). V was cut by 0 bases and J by 7 bases, with 13 bases left in between. This CDR3 reads CAWSVSGNWQPQHF. CDR3 DNA: TGTGCCTGGAGTGTATCAGGGAATTGGCAGCCCCAGCATTTT. Variable domain in full (rest from reference TRBV30 and TRBJ1-5): SQTIHQWPATLVQPVGSPLSLECTVEGTSNPNLYWYRQAAGRGLQLLFYSVGIGQISSEVPQNLSASRPQDRQFILSSKKLLLSDSGFYLCAWSVSGNWQPQHFGDGTRLSIL.

This clonotype was found many times. The CDR3 here is CASSLLVGELFF. DNA for the CDR3: TGTGCCAGCAGTTTATTGGTCGGGGAGCTGTTTTTT. V gene TRBV12-3 or TRBV12-4 combines with J gene TRBJ2-2; D remains unclear. This CDR3 contains 12 residues. V shed 2 bases and J shed 7 bases, with 5 bases lying between them.